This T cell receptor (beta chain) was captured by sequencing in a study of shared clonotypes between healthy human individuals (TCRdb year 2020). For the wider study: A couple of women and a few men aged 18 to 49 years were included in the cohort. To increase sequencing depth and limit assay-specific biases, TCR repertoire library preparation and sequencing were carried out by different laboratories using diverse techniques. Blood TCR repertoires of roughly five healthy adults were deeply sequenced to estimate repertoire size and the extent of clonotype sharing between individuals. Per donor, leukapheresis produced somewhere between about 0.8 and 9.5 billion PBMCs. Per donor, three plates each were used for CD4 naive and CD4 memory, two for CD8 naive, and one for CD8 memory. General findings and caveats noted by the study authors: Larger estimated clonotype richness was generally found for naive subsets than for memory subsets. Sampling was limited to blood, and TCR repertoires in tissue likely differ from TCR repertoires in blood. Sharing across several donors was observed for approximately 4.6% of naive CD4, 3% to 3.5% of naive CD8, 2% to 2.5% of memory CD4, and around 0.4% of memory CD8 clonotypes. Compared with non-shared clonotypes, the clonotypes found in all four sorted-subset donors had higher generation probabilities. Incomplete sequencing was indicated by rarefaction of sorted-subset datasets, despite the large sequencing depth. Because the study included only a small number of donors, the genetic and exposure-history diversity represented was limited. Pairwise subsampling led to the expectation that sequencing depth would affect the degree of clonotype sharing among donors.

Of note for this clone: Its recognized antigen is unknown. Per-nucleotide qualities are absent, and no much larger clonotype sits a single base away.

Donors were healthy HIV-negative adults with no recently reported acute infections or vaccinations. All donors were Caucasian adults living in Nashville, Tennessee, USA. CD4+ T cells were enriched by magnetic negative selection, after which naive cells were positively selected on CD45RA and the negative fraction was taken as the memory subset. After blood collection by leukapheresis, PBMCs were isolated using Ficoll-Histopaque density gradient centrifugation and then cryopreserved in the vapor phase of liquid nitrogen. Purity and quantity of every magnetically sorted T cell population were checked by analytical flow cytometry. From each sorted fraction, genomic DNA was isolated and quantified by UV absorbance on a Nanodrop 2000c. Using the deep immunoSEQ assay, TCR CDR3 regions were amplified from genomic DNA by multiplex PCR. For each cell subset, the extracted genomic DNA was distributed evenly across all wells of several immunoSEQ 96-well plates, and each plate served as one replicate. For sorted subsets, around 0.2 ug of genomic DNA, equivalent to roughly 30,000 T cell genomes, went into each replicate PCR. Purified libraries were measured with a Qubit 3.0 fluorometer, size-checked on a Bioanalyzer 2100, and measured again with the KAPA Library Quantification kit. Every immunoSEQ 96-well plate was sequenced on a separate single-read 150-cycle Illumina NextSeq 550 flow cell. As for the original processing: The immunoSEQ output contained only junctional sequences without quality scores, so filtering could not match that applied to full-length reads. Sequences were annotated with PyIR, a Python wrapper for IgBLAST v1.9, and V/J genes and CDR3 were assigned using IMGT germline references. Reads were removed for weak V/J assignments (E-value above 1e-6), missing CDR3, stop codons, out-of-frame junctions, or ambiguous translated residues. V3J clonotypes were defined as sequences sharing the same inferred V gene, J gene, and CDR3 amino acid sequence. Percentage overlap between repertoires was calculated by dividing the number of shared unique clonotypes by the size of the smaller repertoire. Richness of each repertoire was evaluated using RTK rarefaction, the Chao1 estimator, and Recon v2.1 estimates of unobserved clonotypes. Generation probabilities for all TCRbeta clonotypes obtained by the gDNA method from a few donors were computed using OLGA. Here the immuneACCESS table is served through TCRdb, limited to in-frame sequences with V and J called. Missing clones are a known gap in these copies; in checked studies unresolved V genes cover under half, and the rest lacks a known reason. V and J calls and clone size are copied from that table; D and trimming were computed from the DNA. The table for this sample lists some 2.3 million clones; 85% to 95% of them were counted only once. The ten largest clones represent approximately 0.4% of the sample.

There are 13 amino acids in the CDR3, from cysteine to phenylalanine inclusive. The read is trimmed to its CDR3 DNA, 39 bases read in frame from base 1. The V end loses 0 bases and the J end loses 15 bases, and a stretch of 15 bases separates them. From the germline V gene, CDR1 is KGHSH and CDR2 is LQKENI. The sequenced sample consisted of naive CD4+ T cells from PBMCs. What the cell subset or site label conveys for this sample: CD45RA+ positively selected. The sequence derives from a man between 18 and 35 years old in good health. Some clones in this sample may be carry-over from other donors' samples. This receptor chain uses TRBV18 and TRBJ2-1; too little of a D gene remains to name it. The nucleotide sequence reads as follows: TGTGCCAGCTCACCACCGCGGCTCCCCGGGCCGTTCTTC. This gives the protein CASSPPRLPGPFF.